This is a list of T cell receptor beta chains from one sample in a study of T cell repertoires in cytomegalovirus infection. Using its own MiXCR run on the reads, TCRdb lists one record per CDR3 protein. The table includes 200,000 to 250,000 distinct CDR3 sequences, more than 9% detected once. The sample comprised PBMCs. These receptors came from a human donor in good health (CMV status not recorded). Some clones in this sample may be carry-over from other donors' samples. The CDR3 runs from the conserved cysteine through the conserved F or W. The order of the fields is J gene, D gene, clone size, V gene, CDR3 DNA, CDR3 protein. The D gene is left open where the match is weak. A row's size may be missing; if present it is once, few, many or a size class.

j_call: TRBJ2-3
d_call: .
clone_size: few
v_call: TRBV12-3/TRBV12-4
cdr3_nt: TGTGCCAGCAGTTTAGAGACGTGGGGGGGCAGCACAGATACGCAGTATTTT
cdr3_aa: CASSLETWGGSTDTQYF

j_call: TRBJ2-5
d_call: TRBD1
clone_size: few
v_call: TRBV2
cdr3_nt: TGTGCCAGCAGTGAGCTCCAGGGGGTAGGAGAGACCCAGTACTTC
cdr3_aa: CASSELQGVGETQYF

j_call: TRBJ2-1
d_call: .
clone_size: many
v_call: TRBV28
cdr3_nt: TGTGCCAGCAGTTTAGGGATAGGGAATGAGCAGTTCTTC
cdr3_aa: CASSLGIGNEQFF

j_call: TRBJ2-1
d_call: .
clone_size: few
v_call: TRBV11-2
cdr3_nt: TGTGCCAGCAGCTTAGCGTCAGAAGCATACAATGAGCAGTTCTTC
cdr3_aa: CASSLASEAYNEQFF

j_call: TRBJ1-3
d_call: .
clone_size: .
v_call: TRBV20-1
cdr3_nt: TGCAGTGCTACCCGGGACAACTCTGGAAACACCATATATTTT
cdr3_aa: CSATRDNSGNTIYF

j_call: TRBJ1-1
d_call: .
clone_size: many
v_call: TRBV7-2
cdr3_nt: TGTGCCAGCAGCTGGGGGGCAGGAGAGAACACTGAAGCTTTCTTT
cdr3_aa: CASSWGAGENTEAFF

j_call: TRBJ2-3
d_call: .
clone_size: many
v_call: TRBV7-2
cdr3_nt: TGTGCCAGCAGCTTGAATAACCCAGATACGCAGTATTTT
cdr3_aa: CASSLNNPDTQYF

j_call: TRBJ2-5
d_call: TRBD1
clone_size: many
v_call: TRBV7-2
cdr3_nt: TGTGCCAGCAGCTTAGGGCAGGGGGCGTGGGAGACCCAGTACTTC
cdr3_aa: CASSLGQGAWETQYF

j_call: TRBJ1-1
d_call: .
clone_size: many
v_call: TRBV7-9
cdr3_nt: TGTGCCAGCAGCTCTAGGCGTACAGGTTTGACTGAAGCTTTCTTT
cdr3_aa: CASSSRRTGLTEAFF

j_call: TRBJ2-5
d_call: TRBD2
clone_size: many
v_call: TRBV7-2
cdr3_nt: TGTGCCAGCAACCGAATCGCGGGGACTAGCACAGGAGAGACCCAGTACTTC
cdr3_aa: CASNRIAGTSTGETQYF

j_call: TRBJ2-5
d_call: .
clone_size: many
v_call: TRBV6-2/TRBV6-3
cdr3_nt: TGTGCCTCCGGCGGGGGCTCGGGGACCCAGTACTTC
cdr3_aa: CASGGGSGTQYF

j_call: TRBJ2-1
d_call: .
clone_size: .
v_call: TRBV19
cdr3_nt: TGTGCCAGTAAAGGTTCAGGGCTTACTTACAATGAGCAGTTCTTC
cdr3_aa: CASKGSGLTYNEQFF

j_call: TRBJ1-4
d_call: .
clone_size: many
v_call: TRBV7-2
cdr3_nt: TGTGCCAGCAGCCCCCCGGGGAGGGGCGCAACTAATGAAAAACTGTTTTTT
cdr3_aa: CASSPPGRGATNEKLFF

j_call: TRBJ2-3
d_call: .
clone_size: many
v_call: TRBV11-3
cdr3_nt: TGTGCCAGCAGCGTGGGGACAGATACGCAGTATTTT
cdr3_aa: CASSVGTDTQYF

j_call: TRBJ1-1
d_call: .
clone_size: many
v_call: TRBV6-1
cdr3_nt: TGTGCCAGCAATAGGCTCAGGGTGAACACTGAAGCCTTCTTT
cdr3_aa: CASNRLRVNTEAFF

j_call: TRBJ1-5
d_call: .
clone_size: many
v_call: TRBV7-2
cdr3_nt: TGTGCCAGCAGCTTAGCAGGGGCGGGGCAGCCCCAGCATTTT
cdr3_aa: CASSLAGAGQPQHF

j_call: TRBJ1-6
d_call: TRBD1
clone_size: many
v_call: TRBV7-2
cdr3_nt: TGTGCCAGCAGCTTAGGGCCCGGGACAGGGAAATCACCCCTCCACTTT
cdr3_aa: CASSLGPGTGKSPLHF

j_call: TRBJ2-7
d_call: .
clone_size: .
v_call: TRBV4-2
cdr3_nt: TGTGCCAGCAGCCAAGATCTTAGCTCCTACGAGCAGTACTTC
cdr3_aa: CASSQDLSSYEQYF